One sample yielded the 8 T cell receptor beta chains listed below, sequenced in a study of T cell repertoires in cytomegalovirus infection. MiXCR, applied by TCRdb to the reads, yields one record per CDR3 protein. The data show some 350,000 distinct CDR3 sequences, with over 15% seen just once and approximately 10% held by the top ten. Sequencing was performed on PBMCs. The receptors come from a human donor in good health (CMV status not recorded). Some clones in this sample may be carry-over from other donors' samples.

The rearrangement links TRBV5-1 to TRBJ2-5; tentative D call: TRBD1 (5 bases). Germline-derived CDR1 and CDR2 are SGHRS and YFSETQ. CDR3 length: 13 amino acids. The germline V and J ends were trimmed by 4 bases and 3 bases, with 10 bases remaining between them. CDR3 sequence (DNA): TGCGCCAGCAGCGGGGCATCAAAAGAGACCCAGTACTTC. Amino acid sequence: CASSGASKETQYF.

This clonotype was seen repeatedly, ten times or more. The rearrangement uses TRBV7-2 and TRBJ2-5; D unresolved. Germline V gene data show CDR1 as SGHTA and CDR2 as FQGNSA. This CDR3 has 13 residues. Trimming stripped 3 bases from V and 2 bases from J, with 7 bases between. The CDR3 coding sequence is TGTGCCAGCAGCTTGACGTATCAAGAGACCCAGTACTTC. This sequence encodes CASSLTYQETQYF.

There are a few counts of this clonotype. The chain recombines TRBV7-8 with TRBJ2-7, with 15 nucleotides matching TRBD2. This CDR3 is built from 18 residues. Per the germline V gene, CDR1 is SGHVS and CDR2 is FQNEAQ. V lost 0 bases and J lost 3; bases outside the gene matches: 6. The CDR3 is CASSLALGTSGRNYEQYF. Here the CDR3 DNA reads TGTGCCAGCAGCTTAGCATTAGGGACTAGCGGGAGGAACTACGAGCAGTACTTC.

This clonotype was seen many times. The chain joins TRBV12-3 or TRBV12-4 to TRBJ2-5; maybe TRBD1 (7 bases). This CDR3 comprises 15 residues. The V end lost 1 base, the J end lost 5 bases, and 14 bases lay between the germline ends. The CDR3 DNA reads TGTGCCAGCAGTTTAGGGACCCCAGGGGGGGAGACCCAGTACTTC. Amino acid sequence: CASSLGTPGGETQYF.

CDR3 nucleotides: TGTGCCAGCAGTTACCTTGGTGGCAGGGTGTCCCCTGAAGCTTTCTTT. It translates to CASSYLGGRVSPEAFF. This chain uses TRBV6-6 with TRBJ1-1; D might be TRBD1 (5 bases). Germline values: CDR1 MNHNY, CDR2 SVGAGI (reference sequence). The CDR3 totals 16 residues. With 2 bases removed from V and 6 bases from J, the gap between germline ends came to 19 bases.

CDR3 loop: CATSAWGGGYNEQFF. The CDR3 DNA follows: TGTGCCACCAGTGCTTGGGGAGGGGGCTACAATGAGCAGTTCTTC. The V and J genes are TRBV24-1 and TRBJ2-1; D possibly corresponds to TRBD2 (7 bases). Trimming pared 5 bases from V and 3 bases from J, leaving 13 bases between. The CDR3 has 15 amino acids. Germline lookup yields CDR1 KGHDR and CDR2 SFDVKD.

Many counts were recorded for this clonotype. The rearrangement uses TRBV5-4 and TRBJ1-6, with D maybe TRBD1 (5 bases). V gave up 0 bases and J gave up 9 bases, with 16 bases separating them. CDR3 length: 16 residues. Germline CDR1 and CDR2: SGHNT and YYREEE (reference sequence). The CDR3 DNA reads TGTGCCAGCAGCTTGGCCGGGGGTCCGGCGAGTTCACCCCTCCACTTT. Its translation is CASSLAGGPASSPLHF.

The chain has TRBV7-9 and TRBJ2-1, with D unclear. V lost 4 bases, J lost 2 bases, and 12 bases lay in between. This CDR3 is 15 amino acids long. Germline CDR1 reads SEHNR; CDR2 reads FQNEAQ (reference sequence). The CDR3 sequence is CASSSGPPPYNEQFF. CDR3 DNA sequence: TGTGCCAGCAGCTCGGGCCCGCCGCCCTACAATGAGCAGTTCTTC.